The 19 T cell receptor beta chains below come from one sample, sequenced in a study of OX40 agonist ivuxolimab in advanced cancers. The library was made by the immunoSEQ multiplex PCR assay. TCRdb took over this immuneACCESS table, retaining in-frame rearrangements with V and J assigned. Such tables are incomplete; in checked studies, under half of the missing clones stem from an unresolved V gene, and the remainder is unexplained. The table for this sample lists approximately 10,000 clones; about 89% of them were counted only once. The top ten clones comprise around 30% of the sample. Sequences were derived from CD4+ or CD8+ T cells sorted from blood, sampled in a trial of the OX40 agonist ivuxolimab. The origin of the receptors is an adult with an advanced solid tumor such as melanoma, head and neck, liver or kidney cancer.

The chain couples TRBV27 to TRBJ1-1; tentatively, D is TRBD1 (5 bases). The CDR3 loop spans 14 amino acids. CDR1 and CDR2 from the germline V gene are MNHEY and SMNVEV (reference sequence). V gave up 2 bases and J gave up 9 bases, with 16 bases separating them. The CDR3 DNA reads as TGTGCCAGCAGTTTAGGGGGGAGCCAGGTCCAAGCTTTCTTT. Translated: CASSLGGSQVQAFF.

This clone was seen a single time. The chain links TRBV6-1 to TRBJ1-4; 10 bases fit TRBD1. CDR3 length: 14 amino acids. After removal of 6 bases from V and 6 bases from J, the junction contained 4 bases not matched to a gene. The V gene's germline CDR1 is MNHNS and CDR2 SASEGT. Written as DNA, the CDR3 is TGTGCCAGCAGCGAGGGACAGGGGTATGAAAAACTGTTTTTT. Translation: CASSEGQGYEKLFF.

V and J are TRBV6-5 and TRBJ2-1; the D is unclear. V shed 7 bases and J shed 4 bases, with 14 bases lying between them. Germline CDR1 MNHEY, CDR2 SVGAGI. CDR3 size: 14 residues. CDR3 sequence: CASTHGLGYNEQFF. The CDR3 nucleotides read TGTGCCAGCACCCACGGGCTAGGGTACAATGAGCAGTTCTTC.

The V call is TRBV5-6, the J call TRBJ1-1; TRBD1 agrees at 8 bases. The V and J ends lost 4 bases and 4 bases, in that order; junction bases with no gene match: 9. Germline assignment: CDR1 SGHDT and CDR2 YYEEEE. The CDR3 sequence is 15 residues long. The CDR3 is CASSQDYRGGTEAFF. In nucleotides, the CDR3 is TGTGCCAGCAGCCAAGACTACAGGGGGGGCACTGAAGCTTTCTTT.

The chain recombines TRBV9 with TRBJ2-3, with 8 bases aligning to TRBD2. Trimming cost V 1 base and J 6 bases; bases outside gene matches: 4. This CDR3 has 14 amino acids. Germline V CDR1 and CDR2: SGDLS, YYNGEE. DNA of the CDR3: TGTGCCAGCAGCGTAAGCGGGGGCCTGGATACGCAGTATTTT. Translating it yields CASSVSGGLDTQYF.

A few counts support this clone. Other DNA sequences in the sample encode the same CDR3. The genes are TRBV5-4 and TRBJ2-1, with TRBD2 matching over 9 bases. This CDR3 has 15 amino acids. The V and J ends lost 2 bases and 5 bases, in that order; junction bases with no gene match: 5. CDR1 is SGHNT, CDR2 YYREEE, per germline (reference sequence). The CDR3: CASSLVAGANNEQFF. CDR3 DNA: TGTGCCAGCAGCTTAGTAGCGGGAGCCAACAATGAGCAGTTCTTC.

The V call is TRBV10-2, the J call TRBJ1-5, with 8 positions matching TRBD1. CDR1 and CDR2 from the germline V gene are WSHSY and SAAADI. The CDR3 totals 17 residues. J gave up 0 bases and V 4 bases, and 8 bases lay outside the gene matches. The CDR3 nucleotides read TGCGCCAGCAGTGGGTCAGGGGGCGCCCTTAGCAATCAGCCCCAGCATTTT. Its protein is CASSGSGGALSNQPQHF.

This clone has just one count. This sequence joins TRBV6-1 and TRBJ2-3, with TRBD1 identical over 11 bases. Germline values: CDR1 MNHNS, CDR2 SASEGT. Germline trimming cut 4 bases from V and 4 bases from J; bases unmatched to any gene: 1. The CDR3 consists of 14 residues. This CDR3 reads CASSAGQGADTQYF. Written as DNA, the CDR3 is TGTGCCAGCAGTGCGGGACAGGGGGCAGATACGCAGTATTTT.

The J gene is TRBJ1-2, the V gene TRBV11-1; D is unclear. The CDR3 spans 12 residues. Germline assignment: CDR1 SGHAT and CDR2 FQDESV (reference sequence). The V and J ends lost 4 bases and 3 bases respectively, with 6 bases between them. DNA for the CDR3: TGTGCCAGCAGCTGGGAGGACTATGGCTACACCTTC. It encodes CASSWEDYGYTF.

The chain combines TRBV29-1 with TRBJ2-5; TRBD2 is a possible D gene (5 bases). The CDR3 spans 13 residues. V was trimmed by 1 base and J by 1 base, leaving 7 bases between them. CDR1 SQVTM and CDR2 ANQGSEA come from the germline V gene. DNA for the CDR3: TGCAGCGTTGAAGTTGCGGGCCAAGAGACCCAGTACTTC. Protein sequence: CSVEVAGQETQYF.

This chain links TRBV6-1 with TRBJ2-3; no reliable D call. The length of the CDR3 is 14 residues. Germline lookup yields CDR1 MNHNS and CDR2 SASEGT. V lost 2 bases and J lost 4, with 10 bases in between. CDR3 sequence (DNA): TGTGCCAGCAGTGAATTATGGTCGGCAGATACGCAGTATTTT. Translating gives CASSELWSADTQYF.

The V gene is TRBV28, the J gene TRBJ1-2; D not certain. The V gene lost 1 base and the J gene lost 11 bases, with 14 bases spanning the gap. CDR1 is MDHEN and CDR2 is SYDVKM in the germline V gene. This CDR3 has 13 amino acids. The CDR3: CASSLSPARGYTF. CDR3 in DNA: TGTGCCAGCAGTTTATCCCCCGCGCGAGGATACACCTTC.

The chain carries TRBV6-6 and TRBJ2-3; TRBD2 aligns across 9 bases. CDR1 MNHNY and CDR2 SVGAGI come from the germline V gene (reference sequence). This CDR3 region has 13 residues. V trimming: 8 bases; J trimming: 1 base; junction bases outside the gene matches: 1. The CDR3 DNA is TGTGCCAGCCTAGCGGGACGCACAGATACGCAGTATTTT. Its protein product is CASLAGRTDTQYF.

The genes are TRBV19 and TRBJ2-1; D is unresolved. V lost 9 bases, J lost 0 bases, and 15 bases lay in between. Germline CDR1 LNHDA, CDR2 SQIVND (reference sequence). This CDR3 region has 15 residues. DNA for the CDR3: TGTGCCAGCCAAGGCCGGAAGAGCTCCTACAATGAGCAGTTCTTC. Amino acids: CASQGRKSSYNEQFF.

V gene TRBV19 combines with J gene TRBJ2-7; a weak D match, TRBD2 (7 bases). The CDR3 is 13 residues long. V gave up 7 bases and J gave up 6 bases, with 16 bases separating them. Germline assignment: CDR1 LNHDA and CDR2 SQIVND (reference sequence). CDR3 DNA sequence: TGTGCCAGTACCCACCGGGGGGCTGGCGAGCAGTACTTC. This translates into CASTHRGAGEQYF.

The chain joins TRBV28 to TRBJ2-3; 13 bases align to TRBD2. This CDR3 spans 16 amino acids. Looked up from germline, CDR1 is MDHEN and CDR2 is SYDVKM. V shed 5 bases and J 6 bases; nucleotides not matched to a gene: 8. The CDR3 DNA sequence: TGTGCCAGCAGTGCCCGACTAGCGGGAGGTTCCGATACGCAGTATTTT. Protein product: CASSARLAGGSDTQYF.

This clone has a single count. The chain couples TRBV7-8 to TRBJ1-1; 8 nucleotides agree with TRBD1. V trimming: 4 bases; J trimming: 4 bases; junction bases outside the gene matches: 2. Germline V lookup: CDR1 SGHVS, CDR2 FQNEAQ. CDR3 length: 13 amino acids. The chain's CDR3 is CASSYTGGTEAFF. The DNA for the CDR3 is TGTGCCAGCAGCTATACAGGGGGCACTGAAGCTTTCTTT.

CDR3 residues: CASRGGEKLFF. The DNA of the CDR3 is TGTGCCAGCCGGGGGGGTGAAAAACTGTTTTTT. The genes are TRBV6-1 and TRBJ1-4; a weak D match, TRBD1 (5 bases). V was shortened by 8 bases and J by 7 bases, with 8 bases between the two germline ends. The CDR3 covers 11 residues. Per germline, CDR1 MNHNS and CDR2 SASEGT.

CDR3 region: CASSPSWEGGTNEKLFF. In DNA form, the CDR3 reads TGTGCCAGCAGCCCCTCTTGGGAGGGGGGAACTAATGAAAAACTGTTTTTT. The rearrangement joins TRBV9 to TRBJ1-4; D may be TRBD1 (6 bases). Germline assignment: CDR1 SGDLS and CDR2 YYNGEE. The CDR3 consists of 17 residues. Trimming took 4 bases from V and 1 from J, leaving 17 bases between them.